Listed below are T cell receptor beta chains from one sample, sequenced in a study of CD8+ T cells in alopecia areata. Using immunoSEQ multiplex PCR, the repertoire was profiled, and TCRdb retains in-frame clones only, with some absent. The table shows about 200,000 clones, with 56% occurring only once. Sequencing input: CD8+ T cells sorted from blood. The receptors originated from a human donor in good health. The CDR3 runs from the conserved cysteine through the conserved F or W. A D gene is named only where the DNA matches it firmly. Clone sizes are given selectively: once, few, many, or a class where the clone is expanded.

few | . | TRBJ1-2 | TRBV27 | CASSHGDSNYGYTF | TGTGCCAGCAGTCATGGGGACTCTAACTATGGCTACACCTTC
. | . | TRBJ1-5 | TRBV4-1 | CASSPTMSSNQPQHF | TGCGCCAGCAGCCCGACGATGAGTAGCAATCAGCCCCAGCATTTT
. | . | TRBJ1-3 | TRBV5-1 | CASSPPGRDSGNTIYF | TGCGCCAGCAGCCCTCCGGGACGGGACTCTGGAAACACCATATATTTT
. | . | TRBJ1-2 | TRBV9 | CASSVVNYGYTF | TGTGCCAGCAGCGTAGTCAACTATGGCTACACCTTC
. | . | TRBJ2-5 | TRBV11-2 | CASSSGLHLIEETQYF | TGTGCCAGCAGCTCCGGACTACACTTAATTGAAGAGACCCAGTACTTC
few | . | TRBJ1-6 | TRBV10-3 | CAISESEGGPHGNSPLHF | TGTGCCATCAGTGAGTCCGAAGGGGGACCTCACGGTAATTCACCCCTCCACTTT
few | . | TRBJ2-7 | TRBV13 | CASSGGLLSEQYF | TGTGCCAGCAGCGGAGGACTATTGTCCGAGCAGTACTTC
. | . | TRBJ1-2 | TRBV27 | CASSFGAANGYTF | TGTGCCAGCAGTTTTGGGGCAGCTAATGGCTACACCTTC
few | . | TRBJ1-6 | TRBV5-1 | CASSLEPASSYNSPLHF | TGCGCCAGCAGCTTGGAACCTGCCAGCTCCTATAATTCACCCCTCCACTTT
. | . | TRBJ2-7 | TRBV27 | CASSSNYEQYF | TGTGCCAGCAGTTCGAACTACGAGCAGTACTTC
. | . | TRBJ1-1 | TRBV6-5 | CASRGTNYSNTEAFF | TGTGCCAGCCGCGGGACAAACTACTCGAACACTGAAGCTTTCTTT
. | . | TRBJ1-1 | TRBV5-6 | CASSFSDREAFF | TGTGCCAGCAGCTTTTCTGATCGTGAAGCTTTCTTT
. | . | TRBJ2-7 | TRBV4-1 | CASSQEGGSSYEQYF | TGCGCCAGCAGCCAAGAGGGGGGAAGCTCCTACGAGCAGTACTTC
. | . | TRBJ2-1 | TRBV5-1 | CASARGLASLYNEQFF | TGCGCCAGCGCCCGGGGCCTAGCGTCACTTTACAATGAGCAGTTCTTC
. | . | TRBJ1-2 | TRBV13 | CASIRDNYGYTF | TGTGCCAGCATCCGGGACAACTATGGCTACACCTTC
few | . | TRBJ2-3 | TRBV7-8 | CASIPSSLADTQYF | TGTGCCAGCATCCCCTCCAGCCTAGCAGATACGCAGTATTTT
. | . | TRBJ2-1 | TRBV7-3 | CASSLGDPSEQFF | TGTGCCAGCAGCTTGGGGGACCCCAGTGAGCAGTTCTTC
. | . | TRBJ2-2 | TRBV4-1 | CASSQRAVNTGELFF | TGCGCCAGCAGCCAAAGGGCGGTTAACACCGGGGAGCTGTTTTTT
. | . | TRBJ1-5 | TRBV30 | CAWSYGLTSFSNQPQHF | TGTGCCTGGAGTTACGGGCTTACTTCGTTCAGCAATCAGCCCCAGCATTTT
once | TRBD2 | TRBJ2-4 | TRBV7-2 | CASSPRLAGENIQYF | TGTGCCAGCAGCCCGCGACTAGCGGGGGAGAACATTCAGTACTTC
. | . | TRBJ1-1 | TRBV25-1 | CASSVGLNTEAFF | TGTGCCAGCAGTGTCGGACTTAACACTGAAGCTTTCTTT
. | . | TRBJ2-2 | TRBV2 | CASRDKGRSGELFF | TGTGCCAGCAGGGACAAAGGGAGATCCGGGGAGCTGTTTTTT
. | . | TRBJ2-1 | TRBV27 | CAIGDEQFF | TGTGCCATCGGGGATGAGCAGTTCTTC
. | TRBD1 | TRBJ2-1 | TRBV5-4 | CASSGTGLRSEQFF | TGTGCCAGCAGTGGGACAGGCCTTCGTAGTGAGCAGTTCTTC
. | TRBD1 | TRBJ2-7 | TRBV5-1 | CASSSGTGAYEQYF | TGCGCCAGCAGCTCCGGGACAGGGGCGTACGAGCAGTACTTC
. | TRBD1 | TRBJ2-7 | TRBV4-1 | CASSQQGEAYEQYF | TGCGCCAGCAGCCAACAGGGGGAAGCTTACGAGCAGTACTTC
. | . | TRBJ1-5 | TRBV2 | CASTSGNQPQHF | TGTGCCAGCACCTCAGGAAATCAGCCCCAGCATTTT
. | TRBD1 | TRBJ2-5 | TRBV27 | CASSEQGAETQYF | TGTGCCAGCAGCGAGCAGGGGGCCGAGACCCAGTACTTC
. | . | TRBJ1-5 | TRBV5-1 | CASSLAGPLGNQPQHF | TGCGCCAGCAGCTTGGCGGGGCCCCTGGGCAATCAGCCCCAGCATTTT
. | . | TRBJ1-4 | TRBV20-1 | CSVELNSKLFF | TGCAGCGTTGAATTAAACAGCAAACTGTTTTTT
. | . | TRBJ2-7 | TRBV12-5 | CASGLPGSGYEQYF | TGTGCTAGTGGTTTGCCAGGGTCCGGGTACGAGCAGTACTTC
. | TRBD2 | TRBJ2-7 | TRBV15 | CATSYRAGDHHEQYF | TGTGCCACCAGCTATCGAGCGGGGGACCACCACGAGCAGTACTTC
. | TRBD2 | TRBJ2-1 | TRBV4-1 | CASSQDPSGGPYEQFF | TGCGCCAGCAGCCAAGATCCTAGCGGGGGGCCCTATGAGCAGTTCTTC
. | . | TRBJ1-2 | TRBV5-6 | CASSSLVNYGYTF | TGTGCCAGCAGCTCCTTAGTTAACTATGGCTACACCTTC
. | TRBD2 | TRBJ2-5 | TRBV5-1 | CASSSGTSGNQETQYF | TGCGCCAGCAGCTCCGGGACTAGCGGGAACCAAGAGACCCAGTACTTC
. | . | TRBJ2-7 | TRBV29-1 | CSVEGGGYTYEQYF | TGCAGCGTTGAAGGGGGCGGGTATACCTACGAGCAGTACTTC
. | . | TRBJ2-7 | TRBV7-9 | CASNFPGYEQYF | TGTGCCAGCAATTTCCCTGGCTACGAGCAGTACTTC
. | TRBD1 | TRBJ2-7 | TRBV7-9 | CASSPRGQAPYEQYF | TGTGCCAGCAGCCCAAGGGGACAGGCGCCCTACGAGCAGTACTTC
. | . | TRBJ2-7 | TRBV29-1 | CSVEEGSTYEQYF | TGCAGCGTTGAAGAGGGCTCCACCTACGAGCAGTACTTC
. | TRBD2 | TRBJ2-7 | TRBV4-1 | CASSQVGGGATHYEQYF | TGCGCCAGCAGCCAAGTAGGCGGGGGGGCAACTCACTACGAGCAGTACTTC
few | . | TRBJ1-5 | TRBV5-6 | CASSLMQDQPQHF | TGTGCCAGCAGCTTGATGCAGGATCAGCCCCAGCATTTT